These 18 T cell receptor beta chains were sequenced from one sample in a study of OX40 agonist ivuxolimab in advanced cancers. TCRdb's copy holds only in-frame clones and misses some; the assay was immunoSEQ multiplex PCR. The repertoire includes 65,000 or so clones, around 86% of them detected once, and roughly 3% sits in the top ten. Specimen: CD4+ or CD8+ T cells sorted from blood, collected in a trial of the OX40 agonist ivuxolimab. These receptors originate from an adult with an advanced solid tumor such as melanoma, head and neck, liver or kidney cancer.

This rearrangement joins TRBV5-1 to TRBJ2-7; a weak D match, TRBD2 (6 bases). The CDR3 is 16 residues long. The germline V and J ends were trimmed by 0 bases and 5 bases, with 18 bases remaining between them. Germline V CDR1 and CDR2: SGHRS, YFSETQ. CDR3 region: CASSLGTPWGVHEQYF. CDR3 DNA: TGCGCCAGCAGCTTGGGGACCCCATGGGGGGTCCACGAGCAGTACTTC.

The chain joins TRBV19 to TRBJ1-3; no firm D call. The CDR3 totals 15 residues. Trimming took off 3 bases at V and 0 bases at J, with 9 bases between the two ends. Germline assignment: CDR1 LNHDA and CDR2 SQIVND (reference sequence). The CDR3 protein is CASSISADSGNTIYF. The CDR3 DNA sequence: TGTGCCAGTAGTATTTCAGCTGACTCTGGAAACACCATATATTTT. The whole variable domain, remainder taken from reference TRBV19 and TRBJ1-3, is DGGITQSPKYLFRKEGQNVTLSCEQNLNHDAMYWYRQDPGQGLRLIYYSQIVNDFQKGDIAEGYSVSREKKESFPLTVTSAQKNPTAFYLCASSISADSGNTIYFGEGSWLTVV.

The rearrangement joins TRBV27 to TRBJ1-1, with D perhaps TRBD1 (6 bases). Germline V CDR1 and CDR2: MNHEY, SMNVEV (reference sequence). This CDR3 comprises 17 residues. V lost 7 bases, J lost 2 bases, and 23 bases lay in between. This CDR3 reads CASTKGGTGYANTEAFF. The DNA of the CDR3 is TGTGCCAGCACGAAGGGCGGTACAGGGTATGCAAACACTGAAGCTTTCTTT.

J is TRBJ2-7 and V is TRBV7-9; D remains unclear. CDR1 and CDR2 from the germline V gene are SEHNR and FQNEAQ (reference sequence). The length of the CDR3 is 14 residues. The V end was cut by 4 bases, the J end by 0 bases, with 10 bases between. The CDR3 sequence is CASSYTQTSYEQYF. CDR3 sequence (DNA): TGTGCCAGCAGCTACACACAGACCTCCTACGAGCAGTACTTC.

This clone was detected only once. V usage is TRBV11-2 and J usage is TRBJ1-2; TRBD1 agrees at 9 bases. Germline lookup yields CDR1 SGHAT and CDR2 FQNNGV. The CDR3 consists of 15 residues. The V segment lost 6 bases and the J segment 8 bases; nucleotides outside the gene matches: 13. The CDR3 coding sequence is TGTGCCAGCAGTCGACAGGGGGTGAGGTTAGCAGGCTACACCTTC. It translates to CASSRQGVRLAGYTF.

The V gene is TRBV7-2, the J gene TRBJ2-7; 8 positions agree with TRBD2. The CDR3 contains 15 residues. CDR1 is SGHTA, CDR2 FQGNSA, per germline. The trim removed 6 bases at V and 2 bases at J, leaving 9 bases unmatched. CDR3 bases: TGTGCCAGCAGTTTCGAGCGGGGGCCTACCTACGAGCAGTACTTC. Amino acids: CASSFERGPTYEQYF.

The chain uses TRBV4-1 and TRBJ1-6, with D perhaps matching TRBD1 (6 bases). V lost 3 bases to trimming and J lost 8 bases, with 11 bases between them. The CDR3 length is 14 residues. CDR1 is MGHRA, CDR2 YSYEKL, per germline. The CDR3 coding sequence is TGCGCCAGCAGCCATACAGGGATCGATTCACCCCTCCACTTT. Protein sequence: CASSHTGIDSPLHF.

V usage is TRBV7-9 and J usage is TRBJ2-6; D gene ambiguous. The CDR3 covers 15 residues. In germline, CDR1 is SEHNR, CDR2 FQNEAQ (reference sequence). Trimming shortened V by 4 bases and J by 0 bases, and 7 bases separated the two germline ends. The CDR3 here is CASSSFHSGANVLTF. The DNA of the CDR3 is TGTGCCAGCAGCTCATTCCACTCTGGGGCCAACGTCCTGACTTTC. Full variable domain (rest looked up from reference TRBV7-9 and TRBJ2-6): DTGVSQNPRHKITKRGQNVTFRCDPISEHNRLYWYRQTLGQGPEFLTYFQNEAQLEKSRLLSDRFSAERPKGSFSTLEIQRTEQGDSAMYLCASSSFHSGANVLTFGAGSRLTVL.

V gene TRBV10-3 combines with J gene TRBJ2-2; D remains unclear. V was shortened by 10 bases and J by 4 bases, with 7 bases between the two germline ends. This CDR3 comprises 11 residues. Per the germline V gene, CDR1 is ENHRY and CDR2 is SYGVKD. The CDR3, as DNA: TGTGCCACCGTATCCACCGGGGAGCTGTTTTTT. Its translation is CATVSTGELFF.

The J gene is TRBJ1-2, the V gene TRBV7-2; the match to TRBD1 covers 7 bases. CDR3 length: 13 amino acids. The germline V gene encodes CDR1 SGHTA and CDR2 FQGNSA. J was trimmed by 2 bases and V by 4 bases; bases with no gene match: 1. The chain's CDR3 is CASSSGQNYGYTF. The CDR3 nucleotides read TGTGCCAGCAGCTCGGGACAGAACTATGGCTACACCTTC.

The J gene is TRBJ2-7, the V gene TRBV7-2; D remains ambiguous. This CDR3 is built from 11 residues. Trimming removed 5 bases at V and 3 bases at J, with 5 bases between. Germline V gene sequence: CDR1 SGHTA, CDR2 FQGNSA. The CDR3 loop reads CASSLNYEQYF. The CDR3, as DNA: TGTGCCAGCAGCCTAAACTACGAGCAGTACTTC.

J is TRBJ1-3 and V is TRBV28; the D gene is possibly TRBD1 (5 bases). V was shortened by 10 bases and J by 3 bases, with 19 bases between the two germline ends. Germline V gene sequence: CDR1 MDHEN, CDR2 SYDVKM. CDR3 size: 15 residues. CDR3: CATTKRGPGGNTIYF. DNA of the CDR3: TGTGCCACCACTAAGAGGGGACCAGGTGGAAACACCATATATTTT.

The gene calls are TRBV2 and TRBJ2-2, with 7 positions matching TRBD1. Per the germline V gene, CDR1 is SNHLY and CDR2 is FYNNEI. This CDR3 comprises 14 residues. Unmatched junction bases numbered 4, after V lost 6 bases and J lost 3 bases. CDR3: CASRGDSYTGELFF. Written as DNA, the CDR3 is TGTGCCAGCAGGGGGGACAGTTACACCGGGGAGCTGTTTTTT. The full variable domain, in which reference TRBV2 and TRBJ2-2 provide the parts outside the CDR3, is EPEVTQTPSHQVTQMGQEVILRCVPISNHLYFYWYRQILGQKVEFLVSFYNNEISEKSEIFDDQFSVERPDGSNFTLKIRSTKLEDSAMYFCASRGDSYTGELFFGEGSRLTVL.

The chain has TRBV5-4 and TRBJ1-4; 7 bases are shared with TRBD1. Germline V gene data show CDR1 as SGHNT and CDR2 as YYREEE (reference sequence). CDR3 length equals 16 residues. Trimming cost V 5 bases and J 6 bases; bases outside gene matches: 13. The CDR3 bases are TGTGCCAGCAGTTATACGACGACAGGGCGGGATGAAAAACTGTTTTTT. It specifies CASSYTTTGRDEKLFF.

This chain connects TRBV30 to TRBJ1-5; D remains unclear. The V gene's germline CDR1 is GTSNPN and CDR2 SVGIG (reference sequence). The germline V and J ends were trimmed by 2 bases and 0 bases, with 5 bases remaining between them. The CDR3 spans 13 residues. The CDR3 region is CAWSHNSNQPQHF. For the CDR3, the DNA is TGTGCCTGGAGTCACAATAGCAATCAGCCCCAGCATTTT.

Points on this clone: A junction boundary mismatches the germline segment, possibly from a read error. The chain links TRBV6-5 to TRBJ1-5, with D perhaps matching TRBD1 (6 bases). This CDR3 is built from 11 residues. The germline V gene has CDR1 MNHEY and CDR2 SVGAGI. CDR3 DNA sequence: TGTGCCAGCAGTGAAGAGGACAGCGGGGATTTT. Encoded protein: CASSEEDSGDF.

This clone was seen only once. CDR3 region: CASSLGDLRNEQFF. CDR3 nucleotide sequence: TGCGCCAGCAGCTTAGGGGATTTGAGGAATGAGCAGTTCTTC. The genes are TRBV5-1 and TRBJ2-1; a possible D gene is TRBD1 (5 bases). Germline-derived CDR1 and CDR2 are SGHRS and YFSETQ. The CDR3 extends over 14 amino acids. The V end was cut by 2 bases, the J end by 7 bases, with 13 bases between.

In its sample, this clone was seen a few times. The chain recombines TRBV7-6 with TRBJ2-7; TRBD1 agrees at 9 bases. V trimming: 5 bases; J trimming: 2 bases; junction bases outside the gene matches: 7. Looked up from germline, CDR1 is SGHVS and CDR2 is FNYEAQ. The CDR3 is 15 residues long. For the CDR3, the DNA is TGTGCCAGCAGCCTAGACAGGGGGAGAACCTACGAGCAGTACTTC. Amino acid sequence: CASSLDRGRTYEQYF.